These T cell receptor beta chains were read from a single sample in a study of blood T cell repertoires in COVID-19. Assay used: immunoSEQ multiplex PCR; TCRdb lists only in-frame clones, some missing. This table holds some 200,000 clones, 88% found once. Sequencing used peripheral blood. The receptors stem from a man between 18 and 35 years old with active or convalescent COVID-19. The CDR3 runs from the conserved cysteine through the conserved F or W. D genes are given only for firm matches. Clone size is stated in some rows and not others, as once, few, many or a class when expanded.

CDR3 protein: CASSWGDRGHYYEQYF
CDR3 DNA: TGTGCCAGCAGCTGGGGGGACAGGGGTCATTACTACGAGCAGTACTTC
clone size: once
D gene: TRBD1
J gene: TRBJ2-7
V gene: TRBV5-5

CDR3 protein: CASSLSGTSVLPSTDTQYF
CDR3 DNA: TGTGCCAGCAGCCTATCCGGGACTAGCGTTTTACCTAGCACAGATACGCAGTATTTT
clone size: -
D gene: TRBD2
J gene: TRBJ2-3
V gene: TRBV3-1/TRBV3-2

CDR3 protein: CSVVGRNTGELFF
CDR3 DNA: TGCAGCGTTGTTGGCAGGAACACCGGGGAGCTGTTTTTT
clone size: -
D gene: -
J gene: TRBJ2-2
V gene: TRBV29-1

CDR3 protein: CASSRGGRVQETQYF
CDR3 DNA: TGCGCCAGCAGCCGGGGCGGGAGGGTCCAAGAGACCCAGTACTTC
clone size: -
D gene: TRBD2
J gene: TRBJ2-5
V gene: TRBV4-3

CDR3 protein: CAWSEIQSNQPQHF
CDR3 DNA: TGTGCCTGGAGCGAAATACAAAGCAATCAGCCCCAGCATTTT
clone size: -
D gene: -
J gene: TRBJ1-5
V gene: TRBV30

CDR3 protein: CASSLGSAATYTF
CDR3 DNA: TGTGCCAGCAGTTTAGGGTCTGCGGCTACCTACACCTTC
clone size: -
D gene: -
J gene: TRBJ1-2
V gene: TRBV12-3/TRBV12-4

CDR3 protein: CASSLGQVYYEQYF
CDR3 DNA: TGCGCCAGCAGCCTTGGACAGGTCTACTACGAGCAGTACTTC
clone size: -
D gene: TRBD1
J gene: TRBJ2-7
V gene: TRBV5-1

CDR3 protein: CASRSTIRPGHSGNTIYF
CDR3 DNA: TGTGCCAGCAGATCCACGATCCGGCCAGGACACTCTGGAAACACCATATATTTT
clone size: -
D gene: -
J gene: TRBJ1-3
V gene: TRBV7-9

CDR3 protein: CASSLHQKNTEAFF
CDR3 DNA: TGTGCCAGCAGTCTGCACCAGAAGAACACTGAAGCTTTCTTT
clone size: -
D gene: -
J gene: TRBJ1-1
V gene: TRBV28

CDR3 protein: CASSRLRPGWETQYF
CDR3 DNA: TGTGCCAGCAGCCGTCTAAGGCCGGGGTGGGAGACCCAGTACTTC
clone size: -
D gene: -
J gene: TRBJ2-5
V gene: TRBV7-2

CDR3 protein: CASSVGRDSSTDTQYF
CDR3 DNA: TGCGCCAGCAGCGTTGGCCGGGACAGCAGCACAGATACGCAGTATTTT
clone size: -
D gene: TRBD1
J gene: TRBJ2-3
V gene: TRBV5-1

CDR3 protein: CASSALQGTVEKLFF
CDR3 DNA: TGTGCCAGCAGCGCGTTACAGGGGACGGTCGAAAAACTGTTTTTT
clone size: -
D gene: TRBD1
J gene: TRBJ1-4
V gene: TRBV9

CDR3 protein: CATRPGTGGGINEQFF
CDR3 DNA: TGTGCCACCCGCCCTGGGACAGGGGGCGGGATCAATGAGCAGTTCTTC
clone size: -
D gene: TRBD1
J gene: TRBJ2-1
V gene: TRBV15

CDR3 protein: CASSISPGLAGPDTQYF
CDR3 DNA: TGTGCCAGTAGTATAAGTCCCGGACTAGCGGGTCCAGATACGCAGTATTTT
clone size: -
D gene: TRBD2
J gene: TRBJ2-3
V gene: TRBV19

CDR3 protein: CASSFDSQQTQYF
CDR3 DNA: TGTGCCAGCAGTTTTGACTCCCAACAGACCCAGTACTTC
clone size: -
D gene: -
J gene: TRBJ2-5
V gene: TRBV6-1

CDR3 protein: CASRLGHRWPQHF
CDR3 DNA: TGTGCCAGCAGGCTGGGACATCGTTGGCCCCAGCATTTT
clone size: -
D gene: -
J gene: TRBJ1-5
V gene: TRBV12-3/TRBV12-4

CDR3 protein: CASSQEGGWPSAFF
CDR3 DNA: TGCGCCAGCAGCCAAGAAGGGGGTTGGCCTTCTGCTTTCTTT
clone size: -
D gene: -
J gene: TRBJ1-1
V gene: TRBV4-3

CDR3 protein: CASSGTPGDTQYF
CDR3 DNA: TGTGCCAGCAGCGGAACCCCCGGGGATACGCAGTATTTT
clone size: once
D gene: -
J gene: TRBJ2-3
V gene: TRBV9